This T cell receptor beta chain is from a study of cytomegalovirus exposure and HLA in healthy donors. Germline CDR1 is SGHAT and CDR2 is FQNNGV. The CDR3 spans 18 residues. The ends were cut back, 4 bases at V and 4 bases at J, with 23 bases in the middle. TCRdb's copy holds only in-frame clones and misses some; the assay was immunoSEQ multiplex PCR. The sample has 200,000 to 250,000 clones; about 90% are singletons. The chain links TRBV11-2 to TRBJ2-1; TRBD2 might be the D (6 bases). This clonotype was obtained from a woman under 30 in good health and CMV-seronegative. Specimen: PBMCs. The CDR3 loop reads CASSWTWGLPTRYNEQFF. The DNA for the CDR3 is TGTGCCAGCAGCTGGACCTGGGGACTCCCGACCCGTTACAATGAGCAGTTCTTC.